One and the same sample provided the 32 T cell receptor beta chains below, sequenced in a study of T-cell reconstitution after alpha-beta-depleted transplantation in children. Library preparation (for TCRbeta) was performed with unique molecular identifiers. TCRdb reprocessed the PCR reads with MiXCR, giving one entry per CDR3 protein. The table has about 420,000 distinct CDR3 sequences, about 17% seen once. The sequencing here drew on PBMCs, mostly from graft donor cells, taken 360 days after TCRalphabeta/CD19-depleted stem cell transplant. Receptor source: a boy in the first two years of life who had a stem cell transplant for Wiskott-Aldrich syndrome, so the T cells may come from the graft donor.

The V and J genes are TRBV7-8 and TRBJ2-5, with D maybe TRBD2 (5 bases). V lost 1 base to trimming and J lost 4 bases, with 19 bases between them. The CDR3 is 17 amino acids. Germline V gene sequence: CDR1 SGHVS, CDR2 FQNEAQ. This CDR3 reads CASSLEASSLLTETQYF. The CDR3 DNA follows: TGTGCCAGCAGCTTAGAGGCTAGCTCATTACTTACAGAGACCCAGTACTTC. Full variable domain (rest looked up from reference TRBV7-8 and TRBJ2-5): GAGVSQSPRYKVAKRGQDVALRCDPISGHVSLFWYQQALGQGPEFLTYFQNEAQLDKSGLPSDRFFAERPEGSVSTLKIQRTQQEDSAVYLCASSLEASSLLTETQYFGPGTRLLVL.

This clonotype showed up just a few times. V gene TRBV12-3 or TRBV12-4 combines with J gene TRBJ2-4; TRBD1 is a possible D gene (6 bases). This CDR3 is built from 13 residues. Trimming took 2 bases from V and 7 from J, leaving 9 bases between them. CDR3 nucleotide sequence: TGTGCCAGCAGTTTAACCAGGGGTAACATTCAGTACTTC. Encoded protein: CASSLTRGNIQYF.

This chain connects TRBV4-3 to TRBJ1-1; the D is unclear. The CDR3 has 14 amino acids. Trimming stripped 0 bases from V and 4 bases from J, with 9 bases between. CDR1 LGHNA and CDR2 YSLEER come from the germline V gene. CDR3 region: CASSQDSGSTEAFF. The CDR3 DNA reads TGCGCCAGCAGCCAAGACTCGGGGAGCACTGAAGCTTTCTTT.

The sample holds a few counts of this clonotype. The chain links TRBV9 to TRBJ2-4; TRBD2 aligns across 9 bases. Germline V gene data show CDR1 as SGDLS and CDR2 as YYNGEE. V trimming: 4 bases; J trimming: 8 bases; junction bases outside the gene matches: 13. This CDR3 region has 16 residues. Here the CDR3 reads CASSPGLAMRDDIQYF. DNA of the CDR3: TGTGCCAGCAGCCCCGGACTAGCGATGAGGGACGACATTCAGTACTTC.

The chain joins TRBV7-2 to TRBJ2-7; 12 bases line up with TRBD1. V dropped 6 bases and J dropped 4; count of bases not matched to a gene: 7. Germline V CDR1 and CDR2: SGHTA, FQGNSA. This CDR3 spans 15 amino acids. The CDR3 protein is CASSPGTGGWYEQYF. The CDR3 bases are TGTGCCAGCAGTCCCGGGACAGGGGGCTGGTACGAGCAGTACTTC.

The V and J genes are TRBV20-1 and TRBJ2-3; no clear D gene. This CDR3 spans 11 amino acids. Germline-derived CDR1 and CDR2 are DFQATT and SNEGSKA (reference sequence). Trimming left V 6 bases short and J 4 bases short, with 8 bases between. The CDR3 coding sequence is TGCAGTGCGTATCTAGCAGATACGCAGTATTTT. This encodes CSAYLADTQYF.

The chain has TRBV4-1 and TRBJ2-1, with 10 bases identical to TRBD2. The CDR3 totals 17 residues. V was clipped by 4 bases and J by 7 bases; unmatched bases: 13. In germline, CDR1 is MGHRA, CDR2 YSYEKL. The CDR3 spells CASSLGPAGGLQNEQFF. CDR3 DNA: TGCGCCAGCAGCCTGGGGCCAGCGGGAGGGCTTCAAAATGAGCAGTTCTTC.

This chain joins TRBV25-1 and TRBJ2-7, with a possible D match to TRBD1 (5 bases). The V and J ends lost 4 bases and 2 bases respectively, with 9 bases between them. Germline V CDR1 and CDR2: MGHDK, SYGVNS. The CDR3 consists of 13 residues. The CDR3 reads CASSAAGTYEQYF. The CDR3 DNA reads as TGTGCCAGCAGTGCTGCAGGGACCTACGAGCAGTACTTC.

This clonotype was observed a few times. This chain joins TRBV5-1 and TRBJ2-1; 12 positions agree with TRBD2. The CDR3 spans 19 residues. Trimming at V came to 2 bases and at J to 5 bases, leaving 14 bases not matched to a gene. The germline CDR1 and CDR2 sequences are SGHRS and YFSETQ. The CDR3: CASSFWGRLAGAEDNEQFF. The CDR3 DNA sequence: TGCGCCAGCAGCTTTTGGGGAAGACTAGCGGGAGCTGAGGACAATGAGCAGTTCTTC.

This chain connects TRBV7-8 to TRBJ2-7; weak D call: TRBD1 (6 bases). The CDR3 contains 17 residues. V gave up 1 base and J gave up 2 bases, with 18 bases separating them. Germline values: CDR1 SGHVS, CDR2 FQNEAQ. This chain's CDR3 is CASSLGGSTGLTYEQYF. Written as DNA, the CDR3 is TGTGCCAGCAGCTTAGGGGGGTCCACAGGGTTAACCTACGAGCAGTACTTC.

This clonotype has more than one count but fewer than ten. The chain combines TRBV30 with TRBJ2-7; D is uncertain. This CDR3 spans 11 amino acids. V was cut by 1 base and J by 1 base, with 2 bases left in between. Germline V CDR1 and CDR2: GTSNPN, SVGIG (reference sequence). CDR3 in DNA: TGTGCCTGGAGTGCATCCTACGAGCAGTACTTC. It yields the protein CAWSASYEQYF.

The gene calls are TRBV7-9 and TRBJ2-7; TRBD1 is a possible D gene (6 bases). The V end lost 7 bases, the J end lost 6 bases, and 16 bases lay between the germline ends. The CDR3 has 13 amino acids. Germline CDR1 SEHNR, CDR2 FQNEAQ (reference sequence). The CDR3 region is CASTETLGGEQYF. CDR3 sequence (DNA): TGTGCCAGCACCGAAACGCTAGGGGGCGAGCAGTACTTC. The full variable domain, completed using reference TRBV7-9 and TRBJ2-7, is DTGVSQNPRHKITKRGQNVTFRCDPISEHNRLYWYRQTLGQGPEFLTYFQNEAQLEKSRLLSDRFSAERPKGSFSTLEIQRTEQGDSAMYLCASTETLGGEQYFGPGTRLTVT.

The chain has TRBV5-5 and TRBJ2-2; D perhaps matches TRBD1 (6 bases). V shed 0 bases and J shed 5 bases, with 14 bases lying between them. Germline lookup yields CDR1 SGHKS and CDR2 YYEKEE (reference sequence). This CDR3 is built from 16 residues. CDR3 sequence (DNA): TGTGCCAGCAGCTTGGGGGGGCGTGGACTGACCGGGGAGCTGTTTTTT. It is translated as CASSLGGRGLTGELFF. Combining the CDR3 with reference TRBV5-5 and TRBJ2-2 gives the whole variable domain DAGVTQSPTHLIKTRGQQVTLRCSPISGHKSVSWYQQVLGQGPQFIFQYYEKEERGRGNFPDRFSARQFPNYSSELNVNALLLGDSALYLCASSLGGRGLTGELFFGEGSRLTVL.

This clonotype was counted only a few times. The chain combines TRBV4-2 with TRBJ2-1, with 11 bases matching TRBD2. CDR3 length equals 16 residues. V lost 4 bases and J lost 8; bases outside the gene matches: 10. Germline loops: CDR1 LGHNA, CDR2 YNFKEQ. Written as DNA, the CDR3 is TGTGCCAGCAGCCCCGTAGCGGGGGGGCCAGGGGATGAGCAGTTCTTC. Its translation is CASSPVAGGPGDEQFF.

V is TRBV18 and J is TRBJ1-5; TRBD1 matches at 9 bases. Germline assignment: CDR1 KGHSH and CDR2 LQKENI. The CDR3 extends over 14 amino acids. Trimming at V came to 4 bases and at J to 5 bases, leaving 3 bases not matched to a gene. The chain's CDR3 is CASSQTGGHQPQHF. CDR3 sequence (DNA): TGTGCCAGCTCACAGACAGGGGGGCATCAGCCCCAGCATTTT.

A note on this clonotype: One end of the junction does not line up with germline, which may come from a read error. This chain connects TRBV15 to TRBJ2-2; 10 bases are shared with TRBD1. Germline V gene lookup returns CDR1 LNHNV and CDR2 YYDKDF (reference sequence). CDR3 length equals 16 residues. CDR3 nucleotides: TGTGCCACCAGCATTGGACAGGGGGTCGACACCGGGGAGCAGTTTTTT. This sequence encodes CATSIGQGVDTGEQFF.

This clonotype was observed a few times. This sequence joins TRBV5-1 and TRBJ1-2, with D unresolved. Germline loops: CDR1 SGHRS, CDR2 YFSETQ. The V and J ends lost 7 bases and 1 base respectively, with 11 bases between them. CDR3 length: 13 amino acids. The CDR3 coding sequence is TGCGCCAGCTACAACGAGGGTAACTATGGCTACACCTTC. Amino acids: CASYNEGNYGYTF.

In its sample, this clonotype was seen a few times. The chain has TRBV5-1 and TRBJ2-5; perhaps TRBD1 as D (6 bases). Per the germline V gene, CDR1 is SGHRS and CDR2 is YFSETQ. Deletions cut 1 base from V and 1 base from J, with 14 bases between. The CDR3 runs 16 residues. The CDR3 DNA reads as TGCGCCAGCAGCTTGCAGGGGCCCTACTTCCAAGAGACCCAGTACTTC. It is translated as CASSLQGPYFQETQYF. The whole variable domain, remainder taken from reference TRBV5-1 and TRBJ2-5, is KAGVTQTPRYLIKTRGQQVTLSCSPISGHRSVSWYQQTPGQGLQFLFEYFSETQRNKGNFPGRFSGRQFSNSRSEMNVSTLELGDSALYLCASSLQGPYFQETQYFGPGTRLLVL.

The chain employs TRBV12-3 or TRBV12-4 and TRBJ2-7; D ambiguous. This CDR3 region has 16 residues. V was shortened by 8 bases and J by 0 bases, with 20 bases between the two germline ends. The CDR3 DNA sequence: TGTGCCAGCTCCCCGCCCACGGTCCTGAGCTCCTACGAGCAGTACTTC. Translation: CASSPPTVLSSYEQYF.

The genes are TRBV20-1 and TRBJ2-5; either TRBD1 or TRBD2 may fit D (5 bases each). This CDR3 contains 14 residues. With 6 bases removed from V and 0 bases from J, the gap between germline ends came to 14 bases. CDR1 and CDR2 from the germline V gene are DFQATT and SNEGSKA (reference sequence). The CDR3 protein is CSAQRDQYQETQYF. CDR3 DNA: TGCAGTGCCCAACGGGACCAGTACCAAGAGACCCAGTACTTC.

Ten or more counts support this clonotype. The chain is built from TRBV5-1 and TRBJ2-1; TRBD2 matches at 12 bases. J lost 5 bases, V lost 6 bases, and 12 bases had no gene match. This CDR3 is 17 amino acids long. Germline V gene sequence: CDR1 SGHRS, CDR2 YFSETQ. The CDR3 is CASNYGLAGRLNNEQFF. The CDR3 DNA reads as TGCGCCAGCAACTACGGACTAGCGGGACGCCTTAACAATGAGCAGTTCTTC.

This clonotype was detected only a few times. CDR3 DNA sequence: TGTGCCACCAGTGATTTAGGGACAGGGAGCTACACCTTC. Protein product: CATSDLGTGSYTF. This chain joins TRBV24-1 and TRBJ1-2; TRBD1 matches 9 bases. Germline V gene data show CDR1 as KGHDR and CDR2 as SFDVKD. CDR3 size: 13 residues. V was clipped by 1 base and J by 9 bases; unmatched bases: 2.

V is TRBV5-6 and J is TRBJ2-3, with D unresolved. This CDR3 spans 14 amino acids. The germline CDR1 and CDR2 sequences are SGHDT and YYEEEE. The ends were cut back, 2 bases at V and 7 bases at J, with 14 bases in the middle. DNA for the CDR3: TGTGCCAGCAGCTTTTGGCTAGTAATGAATACGCAGTATTTT. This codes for CASSFWLVMNTQYF.

In nucleotides, the CDR3 is TGTGCCAGCTCACCCTTTCCGGGACTAGCGGGAGCCTCTCCCTACGAGCAGTACTTC. This translates into CASSPFPGLAGASPYEQYF. The chain recombines TRBV18 with TRBJ2-7; 14 bases map to TRBD2. This CDR3 comprises 19 residues. Looked up from germline, CDR1 is KGHSH and CDR2 is LQKENI. V dropped 3 bases and J dropped 2; count of bases not matched to a gene: 12.

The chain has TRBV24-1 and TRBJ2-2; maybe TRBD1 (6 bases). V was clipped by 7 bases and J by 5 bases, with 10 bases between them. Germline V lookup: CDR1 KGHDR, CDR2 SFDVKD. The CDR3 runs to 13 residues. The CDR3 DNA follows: TGTGCCACCAGAGACAGGAGGACCGGGGAGCTGTTTTTT. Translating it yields CATRDRRTGELFF.

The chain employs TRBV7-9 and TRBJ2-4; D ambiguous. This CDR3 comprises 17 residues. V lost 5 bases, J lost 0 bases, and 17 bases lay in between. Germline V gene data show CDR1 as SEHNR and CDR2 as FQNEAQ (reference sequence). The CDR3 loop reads CASSRPPFVGAKNIQYF. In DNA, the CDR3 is TGTGCCAGCAGCCGCCCCCCTTTCGTTGGAGCCAAAAACATTCAGTACTTC.

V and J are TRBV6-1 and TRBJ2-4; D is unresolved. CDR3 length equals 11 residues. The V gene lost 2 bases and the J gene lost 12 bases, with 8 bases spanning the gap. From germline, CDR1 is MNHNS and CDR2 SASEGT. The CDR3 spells CASSEFTNQYF. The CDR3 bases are TGTGCCAGCAGTGAATTTACGAATCAGTACTTC.

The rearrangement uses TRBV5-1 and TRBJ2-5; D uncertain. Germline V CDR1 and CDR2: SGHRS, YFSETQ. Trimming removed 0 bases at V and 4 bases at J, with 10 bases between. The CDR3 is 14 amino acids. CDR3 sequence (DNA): TGCGCCAGCAGCTTGGGAGATTTCACAGAGACCCAGTACTTC. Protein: CASSLGDFTETQYF.

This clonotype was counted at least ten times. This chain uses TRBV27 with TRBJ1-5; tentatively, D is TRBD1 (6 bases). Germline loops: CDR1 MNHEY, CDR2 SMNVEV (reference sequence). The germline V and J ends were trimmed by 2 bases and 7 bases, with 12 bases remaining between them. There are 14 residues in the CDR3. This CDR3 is CASSLVQGGQPQHF. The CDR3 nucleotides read TGTGCCAGCAGTTTAGTACAGGGAGGCCAGCCCCAGCATTTT.

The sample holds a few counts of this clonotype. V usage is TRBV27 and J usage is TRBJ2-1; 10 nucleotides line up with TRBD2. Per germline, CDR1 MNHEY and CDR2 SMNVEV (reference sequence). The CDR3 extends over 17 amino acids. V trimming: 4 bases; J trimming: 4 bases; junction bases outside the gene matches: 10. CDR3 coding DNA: TGTGCCAGCAGTTCCATTAGCGGGGGGTTTGTATACAATGAGCAGTTCTTC. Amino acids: CASSSISGGFVYNEQFF.

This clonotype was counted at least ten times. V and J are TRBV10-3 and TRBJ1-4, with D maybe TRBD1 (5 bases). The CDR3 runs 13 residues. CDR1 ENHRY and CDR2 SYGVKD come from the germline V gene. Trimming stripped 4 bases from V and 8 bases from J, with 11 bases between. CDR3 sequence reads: CAISVQGGEKLFF. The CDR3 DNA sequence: TGTGCCATCAGTGTCCAGGGAGGAGAAAAACTGTTTTTT.

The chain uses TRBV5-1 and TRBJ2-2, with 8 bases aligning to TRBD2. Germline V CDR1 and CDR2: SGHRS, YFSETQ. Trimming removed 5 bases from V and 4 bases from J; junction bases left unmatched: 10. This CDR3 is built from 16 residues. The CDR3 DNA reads TGCGCCAGCAGACCGGGGGGGCTGTCGAGCACCGGGGAGCTGTTTTTT. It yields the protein CASRPGGLSSTGELFF.